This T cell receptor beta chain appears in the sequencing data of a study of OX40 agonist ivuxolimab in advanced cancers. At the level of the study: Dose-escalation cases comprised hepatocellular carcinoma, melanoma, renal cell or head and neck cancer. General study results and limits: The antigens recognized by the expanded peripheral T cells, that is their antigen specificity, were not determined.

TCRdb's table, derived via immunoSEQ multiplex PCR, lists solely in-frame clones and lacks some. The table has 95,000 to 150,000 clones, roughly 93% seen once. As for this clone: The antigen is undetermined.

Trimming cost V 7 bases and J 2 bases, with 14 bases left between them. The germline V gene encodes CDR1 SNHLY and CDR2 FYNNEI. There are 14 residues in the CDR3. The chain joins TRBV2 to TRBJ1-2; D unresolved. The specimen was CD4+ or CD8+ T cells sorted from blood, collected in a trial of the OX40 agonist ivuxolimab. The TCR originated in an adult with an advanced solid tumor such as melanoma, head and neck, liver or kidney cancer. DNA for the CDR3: TGTGCCAGCAACTCACAAGGGTTCAACTATGGCTACACCTTC. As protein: CASNSQGFNYGYTF.